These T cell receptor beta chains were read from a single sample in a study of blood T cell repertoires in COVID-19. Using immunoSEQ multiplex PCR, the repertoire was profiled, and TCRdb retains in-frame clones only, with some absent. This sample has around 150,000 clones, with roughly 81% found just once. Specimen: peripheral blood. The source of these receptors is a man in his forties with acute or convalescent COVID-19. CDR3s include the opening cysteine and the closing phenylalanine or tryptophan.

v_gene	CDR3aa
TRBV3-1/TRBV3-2	CASSQLPRTADLYGYTF
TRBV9	CASSVGGGQGFNTEAFF
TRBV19	CASSPGFYEQYF
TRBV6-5	CASSWRGGGVDTQYF
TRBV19	CGSAGYSNQPQHF
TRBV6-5	CASSSRRGANTGELFF
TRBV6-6	CASSYDAGNPYEQYF
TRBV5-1	CASSGSYEQYF
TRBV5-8	CASSLDRVSPLHF
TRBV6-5	CASSYSRRAAQPQHF
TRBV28	CASSLVTRTGRNTEAFF
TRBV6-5	CASSTTLALRDEQFF